This entry lists 2 T cell receptor beta chains sequenced from one sample in a study of T cell repertoires in cytomegalovirus infection. A single record per CDR3 protein comes from TCRdb applying MiXCR to the reads. The sample holds some 920,000 distinct CDR3 sequences, 25% to 40% seen once. These receptors' antigens are unknown. Material: cultured CD8+ T cells from PBMCs, obtained from culture after CMV antigen stimulation. The receptors here all came from a human donor in good health (CMV status not recorded). Some clones in this sample may be carry-over from other donors' samples.

The V gene is TRBV24-1, the J gene TRBJ2-5; D may be TRBD1 or TRBD2 (5 bases each). Deletions cut 0 bases from V and 3 bases from J, with 10 bases between. This CDR3 region has 15 residues. Germline values: CDR1 KGHDR, CDR2 SFDVKD. CDR3 in amino acids: CATSDLRDGKETQYF. The CDR3 DNA reads as TGTGCCACCAGTGATTTGAGGGACGGCAAAGAGACCCAGTACTTC.

CDR3 bases: TGTGCCAGCAGTTTAAGAGGACCTCCGTGGGATACGCAGTATTTT. Translated: CASSLRGPPWDTQYF. The chain recombines TRBV12-3 or TRBV12-4 with TRBJ2-3; D not certain. With 2 bases removed from V and 6 bases from J, the gap between germline ends came to 15 bases. The CDR3 runs 15 residues.